This T cell receptor beta chain was observed in a study of somatic mutations in cytotoxic T cells in rheumatoid arthritis. As regards this clone: Its antigen is unidentified.

By positive magnetic bead selection, CD4+ and CD8+ cells were isolated, and their purity was checked by flow cytometry. Measured with immunoSEQ multiplex PCR; TCRdb has only the in-frame clones, and not every one. The table lists tens of thousands of clones, under 90% of them singletons. Trimming shortened V by 0 bases and J by 0 bases, and 17 bases separated the two germline ends. This CDR3 spans 18 amino acids. The germline V gene encodes CDR1 MNHEY and CDR2 SMNVEV (reference sequence). Study observations and caveats: Among patients with rheumatoid arthritis, but not healthy controls, CD8+ clonality increased with age.

The sample consisted of CD8+ T cells sorted from blood. The TCR sequence derives from a man aged 35 to 55 in good health. The chain employs TRBV27 and TRBJ2-5; tentative D call: TRBD2 (5 bases). The CDR3 loop is CASSLSISPPGYQETQYF. The CDR3 nucleotides read TGTGCCAGCAGTTTATCAATCAGCCCACCGGGATACCAAGAGACCCAGTACTTC.